This is a list of T cell receptor beta chains from one sample in a study of T cells in Graves' hyperthyroidism and ophthalmopathy. One entry per CDR3 protein, called by TCRdb with MiXCR from the multiplex PCR reads. The sample lists a few hundred thousand distinct CDR3 sequences; around a fifth were seen once. Sequencing used blood. All receptors come from an older woman with Graves' ophthalmopathy. Both conserved end residues are part of each CDR3. Each record gives: V gene, D gene, clone size, J gene, CDR3 protein, CDR3 DNA. A D gene is named only where the DNA matches it firmly. Some rows have no size entry. The others give once, few or many, or a class for an expanded clone.

>TRBV6-1|-|once|TRBJ2-3
CASSPIAPGADTQYF
TGTGCCAGCAGTCCTATAGCCCCAGGCGCAGATACGCAGTATTTT
>TRBV18|-|-|TRBJ2-7
CASSSTEAIYEQYF
TGTGCCAGCTCATCAACAGAGGCAATCTACGAGCAGTACTTC
>TRBV5-4|TRBD1|-|TRBJ1-1
CASSRDRGLNTEAFF
TGTGCCAGCAGCCGGGACAGGGGGCTGAACACTGAAGCTTTCTTT
>TRBV11-2|-|-|TRBJ2-5
CASSLDTPGHPGAQYF
TGTGCCAGCAGCTTAGATACGCCGGGACACCCCGGGGCCCAGTACTTC
>TRBV18|TRBD1|-|TRBJ1-6
CASSPGTGGTSPLHF
TGTGCCAGCTCACCCGGGACAGGGGGCACTTCACCCCTCCACTTT
>TRBV12-3/TRBV12-4|TRBD1|many|TRBJ2-5
CASSILLGQLQETQYF
TGTGCCAGCAGTATTCTTCTGGGACAGCTACAAGAGACCCAGTACTTC
>TRBV3-1|-|many|TRBJ2-5
CASSQDGTLQYF
TGTGCCAGCAGCCAAGACGGGACTCTCCAGTACTTC
>TRBV7-9|TRBD1|-|TRBJ2-7
CASSWQGDLGEQYF
TGTGCCAGCAGCTGGCAGGGGGACCTCGGCGAGCAGTACTTC
>TRBV12-3/TRBV12-4|-|many|TRBJ2-5
CASSFRWQGQETQYF
TGTGCCAGCAGTTTCCGATGGCAGGGCCAAGAGACCCAGTACTTC
>TRBV10-2|-|-|TRBJ2-4
CASSESWIAKNIQYF
TGCGCCAGCAGTGAGTCTTGGATAGCCAAAAACATTCAGTACTTC
>TRBV4-3|-|-|TRBJ2-1
CASSQNSRSRREQFF
TGCGCCAGCAGCCAAAATTCTAGGAGCAGGCGTGAGCAGTTCTTC
>TRBV19|-|-|TRBJ1-1
CASLGRLNTEAFF
TGTGCCAGCCTCGGACGGCTGAACACTGAAGCTTTCTTT
>TRBV20-1|TRBD2|few|TRBJ2-7
CSASLREGSYEQYF
TGCAGTGCTAGTTTAAGGGAGGGATCCTACGAGCAGTACTTC
>TRBV12-3/TRBV12-4|-|many|TRBJ2-5
CASSFLQTDKETQYF
TGTGCCAGTTCGTTCCTCCAGACAGATAAAGAGACCCAGTACTTC
>TRBV6-1|TRBD1|few|TRBJ2-1
CASSGQGGVNNEQFF
TGTGCCAGCAGTGGACAGGGGGGTGTCAACAATGAGCAGTTCTTC
>TRBV20-1|TRBD2|many|TRBJ2-3
CSASQRERKADTQYF
TGCAGTGCTTCCCAGCGGGAGCGAAAGGCAGATACGCAGTATTTT
>TRBV9|-|many|TRBJ1-2
CASSVGQGYGYTF
TGTGCCAGCAGCGTAGGTCAGGGCTATGGCTACACCTTC
>TRBV11-3|-|few|TRBJ2-1
CASSPRSGGGVYNEQFF
TGTGCCAGCAGCCCACGTAGCGGAGGGGGGGTCTACAATGAGCAGTTCTTC
>TRBV20-1|TRBD1|few|TRBJ1-1
CSAQTGGRNTEAFF
TGCAGTGCGCAAACAGGGGGCAGGAACACTGAAGCTTTCTTT